Sequencing of this TCR beta chain was carried out in a study of shared clonotypes between healthy human individuals. General study findings and limits: Four donors shared approximately 5% of their naive CD4 clonotypes. Clonotype sharing levels among donors were expected to vary with sequencing depth.

The CDR3 contains 14 residues. CDR1 SNHLY and CDR2 FYNNEI come from the germline V gene. The V end lost 3 bases, the J end lost 0 bases, and 6 bases lay between the germline ends. On this clone: Its antigen remains unidentified.

Sequencing used immunoSEQ multiplex PCR; TCRdb keeps in-frame clones, though not all of them. This sample has millions of clones, with less than 95% found just once. Naive CD8 cells were CD45RO-negative, positively selected for CCR7, excluding terminally differentiated effector memory CD45RA+ cells. The gene calls are TRBV2 and TRBJ1-3; D gene unclear. The sequencing sample was made of naive CD8+ T cells sorted from blood. This TCR came from a man aged 18 to 30 in good health. The CDR3 bases are TGTGCCAGCAGTGACTTGGCCTCTGGAAACACCATATATTTT. Translation gives CASSDLASGNTIYF.